The next 21 T cell receptor beta chains were all read from a single sample in a study of T cell responses to AZD1222 COVID-19 vaccine. Using immunoSEQ multiplex PCR, the repertoire was profiled, and TCRdb retains in-frame clones only, with some absent. The data hold 170,000 or so clones, with 90% observed a single time. Sequenced here: peripheral blood, sampled on day 0 of AZD1222 vaccination. The source of these receptors is an adult in good health.

The table lists this clone with a count of one. The rearrangement uses TRBV28 and TRBJ1-2; 8 bases are shared with TRBD1. CDR1 is MDHEN, CDR2 SYDVKM, per germline. The length of the CDR3 is 16 residues. J lost 0 bases, V lost 7 bases, and 10 bases had no gene match. CDR3 DNA: TGTGCCAGCACCCCAGGACAGGGAATAACTAACTATGGCTACACCTTC. This translates into CASTPGQGITNYGYTF.

The chain uses TRBV18 and TRBJ1-2; 7 bases are shared with TRBD1. Germline CDR1 KGHSH, CDR2 LQKENI. V shed 2 bases and J 5 bases; nucleotides not matched to a gene: 8. The CDR3 spans 15 residues. CDR3 loop: CASSPATGLGYGYTF. CDR3 bases: TGTGCCAGCTCACCAGCGACAGGGTTAGGTTATGGCTACACCTTC.

The chain carries TRBV7-3 and TRBJ1-1; D is possibly TRBD1 (5 bases). The CDR3 loop spans 15 amino acids. Germline V gene sequence: CDR1 SGHTA, CDR2 FQGTGA. Between the trimmed V and J ends, which lost 1 base and 2 bases, there was a span of 11 bases. CDR3: CASSLRGGANTEAFF. Here the CDR3 DNA reads TGTGCCAGCAGCTTAAGAGGAGGGGCCAACACTGAAGCTTTCTTT.

The CDR3 protein is CASSIAGWTDTQYF. CDR3 in DNA: TGTGCCAGTAGTATAGCAGGGTGGACAGATACGCAGTATTTT. The V call is TRBV19, the J call TRBJ2-3, with D possibly being TRBD1 (5 bases). The CDR3 has 14 amino acids. Germline loops: CDR1 LNHDA, CDR2 SQIVND (reference sequence). V was cut by 1 base and J by 3 bases, with 8 bases left in between.

The chain links TRBV25-1 to TRBJ1-1; the D is unclear. The V and J ends lost 4 bases and 4 bases respectively, with 13 bases between them. Germline loops: CDR1 MGHDK, CDR2 SYGVNS. The CDR3 totals 14 residues. The CDR3 bases are TGTGCCAGCAGTGGAGACCATTACAGCACTGAAGCTTTCTTT. It codes for CASSGDHYSTEAFF.

V and J are TRBV28 and TRBJ1-1; D is ambiguous. Germline V gene data show CDR1 as MDHEN and CDR2 as SYDVKM. This CDR3 contains 14 residues. Trimming removed 6 bases at V and 5 bases at J, with 16 bases between. CDR3 residues: CASSLRAGQTEAFF. Written as DNA, the CDR3 is TGTGCCAGCAGCCTCCGCGCGGGTCAGACTGAAGCTTTCTTT. The variable domain in full, with the rest retrieved from reference TRBV28 and TRBJ1-1, is DVKVTQSSRYLVKRTGEKVFLECVQDMDHENMFWYRQDPGLGLRLIYFSYDVKMKEKGDIPEGYSVSREKKERFSLILESASTNQTSMYLCASSLRAGQTEAFFGQGTRLTVV.

The chain has TRBV6-5 and TRBJ2-7; 9 bases align to TRBD2. V was pared by 4 bases and J by 4 bases, with 5 bases of the junction left unmatched. Looked up from germline, CDR1 is MNHEY and CDR2 is SVGAGI. The CDR3 extends over 14 amino acids. CDR3 sequence (DNA): TGTGCCAGCAGTTTAGAGCGGGGGGAATACGAGCAGTACTTC. Amino acid sequence: CASSLERGEYEQYF.

The CDR3 DNA is TGTGCCAGCAGCCCCGCGGCAGGGCCGACAGATACGCAGTATTTT. As protein: CASSPAAGPTDTQYF. V gene TRBV5-4 combines with J gene TRBJ2-3, with TRBD1 as a possible D gene (5 bases). In germline, CDR1 is SGHNT, CDR2 YYREEE (reference sequence). The CDR3 covers 15 residues. V lost 4 bases and J 3 bases, leaving 15 bases between the germline ends. Full variable domain (missing parts from reference TRBV5-4 and TRBJ2-3): ETGVTQSPTHLIKTRGQQVTLRCSSQSGHNTVSWYQQALGQGPQFIFQYYREEENGRGNFPPRFSGLQFPNYSSELNVNALELDDSALYLCASSPAAGPTDTQYFGPGTRLTVL.

The chain carries TRBV24-1 and TRBJ1-2, with 9 bases that match TRBD1. Trimming removed 9 bases from V and 5 bases from J; junction bases left unmatched: 9. Germline lookup yields CDR1 KGHDR and CDR2 SFDVKD. CDR3 length: 14 amino acids. CDR3 sequence (DNA): TGTGCCACCTCGCCGGGACAGGGATTATATGGCTACACCTTC. This sequence encodes CATSPGQGLYGYTF.

The chain has TRBV2 and TRBJ1-2; D gene ambiguous. The CDR3 extends over 14 amino acids. Germline CDR1 is SNHLY and CDR2 is FYNNEI. V lost 5 bases, J lost 2 bases, and 12 bases lay in between. CDR3 protein: CASSPNLGNYGYTF. The CDR3 nucleotides are TGTGCCAGCAGTCCTAACCTAGGGAACTATGGCTACACCTTC.

The V call is TRBV24-1, the J call TRBJ2-5; the match to TRBD2 covers 8 bases. This CDR3 is 15 amino acids long. J gave up 3 bases and V 3 bases, and 5 bases lay outside the gene matches. Germline V gene data show CDR1 as KGHDR and CDR2 as SFDVKD. CDR3 region: CATSDRGGLEETQYF. In nucleotides, the CDR3 is TGTGCCACCAGTGATCGGGGGGGGCTAGAAGAGACCCAGTACTTC.

The chain is built from TRBV29-1 and TRBJ2-2; 7 bases map to TRBD1. The CDR3 length is 13 residues. V trimming: 5 bases; J trimming: 4 bases; junction bases outside the gene matches: 4. Germline CDR1 reads SQVTM; CDR2 reads ANQGSEA. The CDR3 reads CSVSTGTTGELFF. The CDR3 DNA is TGCAGCGTTTCGACAGGGACCACCGGGGAGCTGTTTTTT.

This chain joins TRBV28 and TRBJ1-1; 7 bases line up with TRBD1. J was trimmed by 0 bases and V by 6 bases; bases with no gene match: 4. The CDR3 is 14 residues long. Germline V gives CDR1 MDHEN, CDR2 SYDVKM. The CDR3 loop is CASSLGQLNTEAFF. CDR3 nucleotides: TGTGCCAGCAGCTTGGGACAGCTGAACACTGAAGCTTTCTTT.

This chain connects TRBV4-3 to TRBJ1-2; the D is unclear. Trimming shortened V by 1 base and J by 0 bases, and 9 bases separated the two germline ends. Germline CDR1 is LGHNA and CDR2 is YSLEER. This CDR3 is 15 amino acids long. CDR3 coding DNA: TGCGCCAGCAGCCAAGGCCACAGCTCTAACTATGGCTACACCTTC. Protein sequence: CASSQGHSSNYGYTF.

The chain has TRBV25-1 and TRBJ1-3; D not resolved. CDR1 and CDR2 from the germline V gene are MGHDK and SYGVNS. The V gene lost 4 bases and the J gene lost 0 bases, with 4 bases spanning the gap. This CDR3 spans 13 amino acids. The DNA for the CDR3 is TGTGCCAGCAGTGTCGGCTCTGGAAACACCATATATTTT. It translates to CASSVGSGNTIYF.

The rearrangement uses TRBV27 and TRBJ1-3, with D maybe TRBD1 (5 bases). The germline V gene has CDR1 MNHEY and CDR2 SMNVEV (reference sequence). Trimming removed 0 bases from V and 4 bases from J, with 7 bases in between. The CDR3 sequence is 14 residues long. The CDR3 protein is CASSLSWGGNTIYF. CDR3 in DNA: TGTGCCAGCAGTTTATCCTGGGGGGGAAACACCATATATTTT.

The rearrangement joins TRBV4-1 to TRBJ2-7; 7 bases map to TRBD2. Germline CDR1 MGHRA, CDR2 YSYEKL. This CDR3 comprises 17 residues. Trimming cost V 0 bases and J 1 base; bases outside gene matches: 9. The CDR3 DNA reads TGCGCCAGCAGCCAAGATAAGTGGGCGGGGGTGTCCTACGAGCAGTACTTC. Translating it yields CASSQDKWAGVSYEQYF.

The chain links TRBV28 to TRBJ1-1; 7 positions agree with TRBD1. The CDR3 covers 13 residues. CDR1 and CDR2 (germline): MDHEN, SYDVKM. CDR3 bases: TGTCACACAGGGGTCCCGATGAACACTGAAGCTTTCTTT. Translating gives CHTGVPMNTEAFF.

About this clone itself: Within the sample, other DNA sequences also encode this same CDR3. The chain joins TRBV28 to TRBJ1-1, with a weak D call TRBD1 (5 bases). The CDR3 length is 13 residues. The V gene lost 3 bases and the J gene lost 1 base, with 6 bases spanning the gap. The germline V gene has CDR1 MDHEN and CDR2 SYDVKM. Here the CDR3 reads CASSFGGNTEAFF. The CDR3 nucleotides are TGTGCCAGCAGTTTTGGGGGGAACACTGAAGCTTTCTTT.

V and J are TRBV27 and TRBJ1-5; the D is unclear. V was trimmed by 2 bases and J by 6 bases, leaving 11 bases between them. CDR1 MNHEY and CDR2 SMNVEV come from the germline V gene (reference sequence). The CDR3 contains 14 residues. CDR3 sequence (DNA): TGTGCCAGCAGTTTACTGGGAGGGAGTCAGCCCCAGCATTTT. The encoded protein is CASSLLGGSQPQHF.

This chain uses TRBV5-4 with TRBJ2-5; 10 bases align to TRBD1. Germline V gives CDR1 SGHNT, CDR2 YYREEE (reference sequence). Germline trimming cut 0 bases from V and 5 bases from J; bases unmatched to any gene: 4. The CDR3 has 15 residues. Here the CDR3 reads CASSLAGGQGETQYF. The CDR3 nucleotides read TGTGCCAGCAGCTTGGCGGGGGGACAGGGGGAGACCCAGTACTTC. Drawing the rest from reference TRBV5-4 and TRBJ2-5, the complete variable domain is ETGVTQSPTHLIKTRGQQVTLRCSSQSGHNTVSWYQQALGQGPQFIFQYYREEENGRGNFPPRFSGLQFPNYSSELNVNALELDDSALYLCASSLAGGQGETQYFGPGTRLLVL.